Listed here are 26 T cell receptor beta chains from one sample, sequenced in a study of shared T cell receptors in the human thymus (dated by TCRdb to the early 2020s). Library prep was done by the immunoSEQ multiplex PCR assay. Drawn from immuneACCESS, this table holds only the in-frame rearrangements with V and J called that TCRdb kept. Clones are partly lost; checked studies trace under half to an unresolved V gene and leave the rest unexplained. The sample data list 720,000 or so clones, and approximately 83% of these were observed just once. Of the sample, about 0.0098% falls within the top ten clones. These data were also filed under a second study, of human thymus T cells.

Sequencing was done on a sample of thymocytes. The receptors derive from a girl less than two years old with a congenital heart defect. Donor details come from another sample of the same person, matched by shared clones.

The CDR3 DNA reads as TGTGCCAGCAGCTTAGAGGAGTCAGTCCCCCCTAACTATGGCTACACCTTC. Protein: CASSLEESVPPNYGYTF. The V and J genes are TRBV7-2 and TRBJ1-2; D is uncertain. From germline, CDR1 is SGHTA and CDR2 FQGNSA. V lost 1 base, J lost 0 bases, and 15 bases lay in between. This CDR3 is 17 amino acids long.

The J gene is TRBJ1-1, the V gene TRBV9; 7 nucleotides match TRBD1. V shed 3 bases and J 8 bases; nucleotides not matched to a gene: 13. Germline V gene lookup returns CDR1 SGDLS and CDR2 YYNGEE. CDR3 size: 15 residues. CDR3 nucleotide sequence: TGTGCCAGCAGCGCCCAACACCGGGACAGAATCGAAGCTTTCTTT. This sequence encodes CASSAQHRDRIEAFF.

This chain uses TRBV15 with TRBJ2-7, with D perhaps TRBD1 (6 bases). The germline gives CDR1 LNHNV, CDR2 YYDKDF (reference sequence). V was clipped by 2 bases and J by 2 bases, with 13 bases between them. The CDR3 has 15 amino acids. CDR3 sequence: CATSRPSGQTYEQYF. The CDR3 DNA sequence: TGTGCCACCAGCAGACCTTCAGGACAGACCTACGAGCAGTACTTC.

J is TRBJ2-7 and V is TRBV27, with 9 bases fitting TRBD1. CDR1 is MNHEY, CDR2 SMNVEV, per germline (reference sequence). The length of the CDR3 is 15 residues. Trimming at V came to 3 bases and at J to 3 bases, leaving 6 bases not matched to a gene. The CDR3: CASSFLGTGLYEQYF. The CDR3 DNA follows: TGTGCCAGCAGTTTTCTAGGGACAGGGCTCTACGAGCAGTACTTC.

The V call is TRBV7-6, the J call TRBJ1-2; TRBD1 agrees at 8 bases. CDR3 length: 15 residues. Germline CDR1 and CDR2: SGHVS and FNYEAQ. The V segment lost 2 bases and the J segment 4 bases; nucleotides outside the gene matches: 6. The CDR3 loop reads CASSLQGAPTYGYTF. DNA for the CDR3: TGTGCCAGCAGCTTACAGGGGGCGCCGACCTATGGCTACACCTTC. The entire variable domain, with the rest obtained from reference TRBV7-6 and TRBJ1-2, is as follows: GAGVSQSPRYKVTKRGQDVALRCDPISGHVSLYWYRQALGQGPEFLTYFNYEAQQDKSGLPNDRFSAERPEGSISTLTIQRTEQRDSAMYRCASSLQGAPTYGYTFGSGTRLTVV.

V and J are TRBV19 and TRBJ2-7; weak D call: TRBD2 (5 bases). V was trimmed by 4 bases and J by 2 bases, leaving 12 bases between them. CDR3 length equals 14 residues. Germline V CDR1 and CDR2: LNHDA, SQIVND (reference sequence). CDR3 sequence (DNA): TGTGCCAGTAGTACACCGAGCGGAACCTACGAGCAGTACTTC. Its translation is CASSTPSGTYEQYF.

CDR3 protein: CASSLDRGLRPQHF. DNA of the CDR3: TGTGCCAGCAGTCTGGACAGGGGTCTCCGGCCCCAGCATTTT. The J gene is TRBJ1-5, the V gene TRBV6-6, with 9 bases fitting TRBD1. Losses at the gene ends were 5 bases for V and 9 bases for J; bases not matched to a gene: 8. The CDR3 has 14 residues. Germline CDR1 reads MNHNY; CDR2 reads SVGAGI (reference sequence).

The chain links TRBV7-4 to TRBJ1-1; 9 bases align to TRBD1. Germline V gene lookup returns CDR1 SGHVT and CDR2 SQSDAQ. The CDR3 loop spans 13 amino acids. V lost 4 bases to trimming and J lost 6 bases; unmatched junction nucleotides: 3. The CDR3 DNA reads TGTGCCAGCAGCTATACAGGGGGCTCTGAAGCTTTCTTT. Translated, it gives CASSYTGGSEAFF.

The chain couples TRBV28 to TRBJ2-3; 11 nucleotides align to TRBD1. V lost 7 bases and J lost 7; bases outside the gene matches: 7. CDR1 and CDR2 (germline): MDHEN, SYDVKM. The CDR3 consists of 14 residues. The CDR3 reads CASTTGQGAHTQYF. CDR3 nucleotide sequence: TGTGCCAGCACCACCGGACAGGGGGCACATACGCAGTATTTT.

The rearrangement links TRBV5-6 to TRBJ2-2; no definite D call. V lost 1 base, J lost 7 bases, and 17 bases lay in between. The CDR3 has 16 residues. Germline CDR1 is SGHDT and CDR2 is YYEEEE. CDR3 bases: TGTGCCAGCAGCTTGCGTTTCAGGCTTGCAGGCGGGGAGCTGTTTTTT. Protein sequence: CASSLRFRLAGGELFF.

This rearrangement joins TRBV27 to TRBJ2-1; 12 bases are a match to TRBD2. The CDR3 contains 15 residues. The ends lost 5 bases at V and 4 bases at J; junction bases unmatched: 3. Germline assignment: CDR1 MNHEY and CDR2 SMNVEV (reference sequence). The CDR3 here is CASSRLAGEYNEQFF. CDR3 in DNA: TGTGCCAGCAGTCGACTAGCGGGGGAGTACAATGAGCAGTTCTTC.

The chain uses TRBV4-1 and TRBJ1-2; TRBD1 is a possible D gene (5 bases). CDR3 size: 16 residues. The germline CDR1 and CDR2 sequences are MGHRA and YSYEKL. V was trimmed by 1 base and J by 4 bases, leaving 16 bases between them. CDR3 DNA sequence: TGCGCCAGCAGCCAAGCTCCCGTGGGGGGTCTCTATGGCTACACCTTC. Protein: CASSQAPVGGLYGYTF.

The genes are TRBV19 and TRBJ1-4; D is ambiguous. In germline, CDR1 is LNHDA, CDR2 SQIVND (reference sequence). This CDR3 region has 17 residues. V gave up 7 bases and J gave up 7 bases, with 25 bases separating them. CDR3 coding DNA: TGTGCCAGTATCGGGGTCCGAAGGGCTTCTCGGGGTGAAAAACTGTTTTTT. It yields the protein CASIGVRRASRGEKLFF.

The chain carries TRBV6-1 and TRBJ1-5; no reliable D call. Trimming cost V 6 bases and J 6 bases, with 12 bases left between them. The CDR3 is 13 residues long. Per germline, CDR1 MNHNS and CDR2 SASEGT. CDR3 loop: CASSYHSTQPQHF. The CDR3, as DNA: TGTGCCAGCAGCTACCACTCTACTCAGCCCCAGCATTTT.

The J gene is TRBJ1-1, the V gene TRBV27; no definite D call. Germline values: CDR1 MNHEY, CDR2 SMNVEV (reference sequence). The CDR3 runs to 14 residues. Between the trimmed V and J ends, which lost 4 bases and 1 base, there was a span of 10 bases. The chain's CDR3 is CASSSERGNTEAFF. CDR3 sequence (DNA): TGTGCCAGCAGTTCAGAACGGGGGAACACTGAAGCTTTCTTT.

Details on this clone: The sample holds other DNA sequences that translate to the same CDR3. V and J are TRBV9 and TRBJ2-3; possibly TRBD2 for D (6 bases). The CDR3 loop spans 14 amino acids. The ends were cut back, 3 bases at V and 3 bases at J, with 11 bases in the middle. Germline lookup yields CDR1 SGDLS and CDR2 YYNGEE. The DNA for the CDR3 is TGTGCCAGCAGCGCTGGGACTTCAACAGATACGCAGTATTTT. Protein: CASSAGTSTDTQYF. The variable domain in full, completed from reference TRBV9 and TRBJ2-3, reads DSGVTQTPKHLITATGQRVTLRCSPRSGDLSVYWYQQSLDQGLQFLIQYYNGEERAKGNILERFSAQQFPDLHSELNLSSLELGDSALYFCASSAGTSTDTQYFGPGTRLTVL.

The J gene is TRBJ1-1, the V gene TRBV5-6, with 10 bases matching TRBD1. The CDR3 totals 13 residues. V lost 6 bases to trimming and J lost 8 bases; unmatched junction nucleotides: 7. The germline V gene has CDR1 SGHDT and CDR2 YYEEEE. The CDR3 DNA sequence: TGTGCCAGCACTGACGGACAGGGGGGAGAAGCTTTCTTT. Translating gives CASTDGQGGEAFF.

The chain couples TRBV5-1 to TRBJ1-2; 8 nucleotides align to TRBD1. Germline CDR1 is SGHRS and CDR2 is YFSETQ. The CDR3 loop spans 16 amino acids. V lost 4 bases to trimming and J lost 6 bases; unmatched junction nucleotides: 14. The CDR3 region is CASSLTRGQGINGYTF. CDR3 DNA: TGCGCCAGCAGCCTGACCCGAGGACAGGGTATCAATGGCTACACCTTC. The whole variable domain, filled in from reference TRBV5-1 and TRBJ1-2, reads KAGVTQTPRYLIKTRGQQVTLSCSPISGHRSVSWYQQTPGQGLQFLFEYFSETQRNKGNFPGRFSGRQFSNSRSEMNVSTLELGDSALYLCASSLTRGQGINGYTFGSGTRLTVV.

V gene TRBV15 combines with J gene TRBJ2-5; TRBD1 matches at 10 bases. Gene TRBJ2-7 matches the end of the DNA better, so the J call may be wrong. CDR3 length equals 15 residues. CDR1 is LNHNV and CDR2 is YYDKDF in the germline V gene (reference sequence). The CDR3 coding sequence is TGTGCCACCAGCAGGGTGGGACAGGGGATATACGAGCAGTACTTC. It is translated as CATSRVGQGIYEQYF.

The chain is built from TRBV11-2 and TRBJ1-2; 7 bases match TRBD1. With V trimmed by 4 bases and J by 2 bases, 7 bases remained unmatched. Germline assignment: CDR1 SGHAT and CDR2 FQNNGV. The CDR3 spans 15 residues. CDR3 in DNA: TGTGCCAGCAGCTCAAAAAAACAGGGGAACTATGGCTACACCTTC. Translating gives CASSSKKQGNYGYTF.

The rearrangement uses TRBV28 and TRBJ1-2; no clear D gene. CDR3 length: 21 residues. Germline CDR1 and CDR2: MDHEN and SYDVKM. Between the trimmed V and J ends, which lost 5 bases and 4 bases, there was a span of 35 bases. CDR3 in DNA: TGTGCCAGCAGTCCTCAATCACCATGGCAACGACTAAGTTGGAGTGGCTATGGCTACACCTTC. The encoded protein is CASSPQSPWQRLSWSGYGYTF.

The chain is built from TRBV7-6 and TRBJ1-6; 8 nucleotides line up with TRBD1. V gave up 1 base and J gave up 7 bases; unmatched junction bases: 12. Germline V gene lookup returns CDR1 SGHVS and CDR2 FNYEAQ. CDR3 length equals 18 residues. CDR3 in DNA: TGTGCCAGCAGCTTAGAGGTCCGCCGACAGGGGATAAATTCACCCCTCCACTTT. Translating it yields CASSLEVRRQGINSPLHF. The full variable domain, completed using reference TRBV7-6 and TRBJ1-6, is GAGVSQSPRYKVTKRGQDVALRCDPISGHVSLYWYRQALGQGPEFLTYFNYEAQQDKSGLPNDRFSAERPEGSISTLTIQRTEQRDSAMYRCASSLEVRRQGINSPLHFGNGTRLTVT.

The chain recombines TRBV18 with TRBJ1-2; D uncertain. Germline CDR1 and CDR2: KGHSH and LQKENI. The CDR3 has 17 residues. V lost 0 bases to trimming and J lost 7 bases, with 21 bases between them. The CDR3 is CASSPPVGRESKCGYTF. The CDR3 DNA reads TGTGCCAGCTCACCACCGGTAGGGCGGGAGTCTAAATGTGGCTACACCTTC.

The CDR3 spells CASSRRGGGEAKNIQYF. The CDR3 DNA reads TGTGCCAGCAGCCGACGGGGCGGGGGGGAGGCCAAAAACATTCAGTACTTC. The chain couples TRBV7-8 to TRBJ2-4; the match to TRBD2 covers 9 bases. Looked up from germline, CDR1 is SGHVS and CDR2 is FQNEAQ. J gave up 1 base and V 5 bases, and 9 bases lay outside the gene matches. This CDR3 has 17 amino acids.

The chain links TRBV10-3 to TRBJ2-1, with TRBD2 matching 8 bases. The germline V gene encodes CDR1 ENHRY and CDR2 SYGVKD. This CDR3 has 17 residues. Losses at the gene ends were 2 bases for V and 10 bases for J; bases not matched to a gene: 16. The CDR3 bases are TGTGCCATCAGTGAGCCCGACCCCGGACTAGCTGTTGGGGAGCAGTTCTTC. Amino acids: CAISEPDPGLAVGEQFF.

The CDR3 sequence: CASSPGDFGQYF. In nucleotides, the CDR3 is TGTGCCAGCTCACCAGGGGACTTTGGGCAGTATTTT. V usage is TRBV18 and J usage is TRBJ2-3; maybe TRBD2 (6 bases). Germline V gives CDR1 KGHSH, CDR2 LQKENI. The CDR3 contains 12 residues. V lost 2 bases and J 11 bases, leaving 11 bases between the germline ends.